Shown below are 16 T cell receptor beta chains from a single sample sequenced in a study of human T cells and chemical hapten exposure. A single record per CDR3 protein comes from TCRdb applying MiXCR to the RACE reads. There are more than 95,000 distinct CDR3 sequences in the sample; about 12% occur only once, and roughly 1.5% lies in the top ten. Time point described: patch test 1, 2 weeks after DPC sensitization. The treatment: therapeutic diphenylcyclopropenone sensitization with weekly scalp DPC. This material consisted of whole blood, taken in connection with sensitization to the hapten diphenylcyclopropenone (DPC). Source of these receptors: a woman between 45 and 60 years old with alopecia areata. Some clones in this sample may be carry-over from other donors' samples.

Many counts were recorded for this clonotype. The J gene is TRBJ1-1, the V gene TRBV11-2; tentatively, D is TRBD1 (5 bases). V gave up 0 bases and J gave up 3 bases, with 14 bases separating them. CDR1 SGHAT and CDR2 FQNNGV come from the germline V gene. This CDR3 region has 16 residues. This CDR3 is CASSLERGFWDTEAFF. The CDR3 region has the DNA TGTGCCAGCAGCTTAGAAAGGGGCTTCTGGGACACTGAAGCTTTCTTT. Full variable domain (rest looked up from reference TRBV11-2 and TRBJ1-1): EAGVAQSPRYKIIEKRQSVAFWCNPISGHATLYWYQQILGQGPKLLIQFQNNGVVDDSQLPKDRFSAERLKGVDSTLKIQPAKLEDSAVYLCASSLERGFWDTEAFFGQGTRLTVV.

Ten or more counts support this clonotype. The chain couples TRBV29-1 to TRBJ1-1, with D uncertain. This CDR3 has 18 residues. Trimming left V 0 bases short and J 0 bases short, with 20 bases between. Germline values: CDR1 SQVTM, CDR2 ANQGSEA. The CDR3 sequence: CSVEDRRAARPVNTEAFF. The CDR3 DNA reads TGCAGCGTTGAAGATCGTCGGGCCGCCCGACCGGTGAACACTGAAGCTTTCTTT.

The rearrangement uses TRBV11-2 and TRBJ1-2; D call uncertain. Germline V lookup: CDR1 SGHAT, CDR2 FQNNGV. V shed 2 bases and J shed 4 bases, with 11 bases lying between them. This CDR3 is built from 14 residues. CDR3 sequence reads: CASSLQETTYGYTF. The CDR3 bases are TGTGCCAGCAGCTTACAGGAGACTACCTATGGCTACACCTTC.

The gene calls are TRBV2 and TRBJ2-5, with TRBD1 as a possible D gene (6 bases). CDR1 and CDR2 from the germline V gene are SNHLY and FYNNEI. CDR3 length: 15 residues. V lost 8 bases, J lost 5 bases, and 21 bases lay in between. CDR3 nucleotides: TGTGCCAGCGCCCCTACAGGGCCCAAGCCGGAGACCCAGTACTTC. Protein product: CASAPTGPKPETQYF. Complete variable domain (other parts from reference TRBV2 and TRBJ2-5): EPEVTQTPSHQVTQMGQEVILRCVPISNHLYFYWYRQILGQKVEFLVSFYNNEISEKSEIFDDQFSVERPDGSNFTLKIRSTKLEDSAMYFCASAPTGPKPETQYFGPGTRLLVL.

V and J are TRBV3-1 and TRBJ2-1; possibly TRBD2 for D (6 bases). CDR1 is LGHDT and CDR2 is YNNKEL in the germline V gene (reference sequence). Trimming shortened V by 3 bases and J by 8 bases, and 20 bases separated the two germline ends. The CDR3 sequence is 16 residues long. The CDR3 loop is CASSQEGTTLRDEQFF. The CDR3 DNA sequence: TGTGCCAGCAGCCAGGAGGGCACCACTTTACGGGATGAGCAGTTCTTC.

This clonotype was counted only a few times. V gene TRBV11-1 combines with J gene TRBJ2-7, with D unresolved. CDR1 is SGHAT and CDR2 is FQDESV in the germline V gene (reference sequence). This CDR3 has 16 residues. V shed 1 base and J shed 0 bases, with 13 bases lying between them. The CDR3: CASSLELLSPSYEQYF. The CDR3 DNA is TGTGCCAGCAGCTTAGAACTTCTGAGCCCCTCCTACGAGCAGTACTTC.

To note about this clonotype: Relative to the germline gene, one junction end is altered; a read error may explain this. The CDR3 loop reads CASRETANTGELFF. The CDR3 nucleotides read TGTGCTAGCAGAGAAACAGCGAACACCGGGGAGCTGTTTTTT. This sequence joins TRBV7-7 and TRBJ2-2; D is uncertain. Germline CDR1 and CDR2: SSHAT and FNYEAQ (reference sequence). This CDR3 contains 14 residues.

Only a few counts were recorded for this clonotype. The J gene is TRBJ2-5, the V gene TRBV7-9; the match to TRBD1 covers 9 bases. This CDR3 spans 15 amino acids. Germline CDR1 is SEHNR and CDR2 is FQNEAQ (reference sequence). Trimming cost V 3 bases and J 2 bases; bases outside gene matches: 4. CDR3 DNA: TGTGCCAGCAGCTTGACCGGGACAGGGCAAGAGACCCAGTACTTC. It encodes CASSLTGTGQETQYF.

The chain combines TRBV12-3 or TRBV12-4 with TRBJ2-3; D gene unclear. V was clipped by 6 bases and J by 6 bases, with 19 bases between them. The CDR3 runs 15 residues. The CDR3 loop reads CASSPPPGPADTQYF. DNA for the CDR3: TGTGCCAGCAGCCCCCCCCCCGGACCTGCCGATACGCAGTATTTT.

The chain combines TRBV13 with TRBJ1-5, with D possibly TRBD1 on 6 matching bases. This CDR3 spans 14 amino acids. With 4 bases removed from V and 1 base from J, the gap between germline ends came to 8 bases. Germline V gives CDR1 PRHDT, CDR2 FYEKMQ (reference sequence). DNA for the CDR3: TGTGCCAGCAGCTCAGGGGCAAGCAATCAGCCCCAGCATTTT. Its translation: CASSSGASNQPQHF.

This clonotype was observed at least ten times. This chain links TRBV7-9 with TRBJ1-1; unclear D gene. Germline lookup yields CDR1 SEHNR and CDR2 FQNEAQ (reference sequence). This CDR3 has 14 residues. The V end lost 0 bases, the J end lost 0 bases, and 5 bases lay between the germline ends. The DNA of the CDR3 is TGTGCCAGCAGCTTAGCGCTCGTGAACACTGAAGCTTTCTTT. Translation: CASSLALVNTEAFF.

The table lists this clonotype with many counts. The V and J genes are TRBV12-3 or TRBV12-4 and TRBJ2-5; possibly TRBD1 for D (6 bases). The CDR3 totals 13 residues. Trimming stripped 3 bases from V and 7 bases from J, with 12 bases between. In nucleotides, the CDR3 is TGTGCCAGCAGTTTTGACAGGCTCTGGACCCAGTACTTC. This translates into CASSFDRLWTQYF.

This clonotype has just a few counts. The chain uses TRBV18 and TRBJ2-3; 7 nucleotides agree with TRBD1. The CDR3 sequence is 15 residues long. J lost 4 bases, V lost 8 bases, and 12 bases had no gene match. Per germline, CDR1 KGHSH and CDR2 LQKENI. The CDR3 nucleotides are TGTGCCAGCCACAGGGGAGAAGTATCGGCAGATACGCAGTATTTT. Translated, it gives CASHRGEVSADTQYF.

The chain uses TRBV7-2 and TRBJ1-6; D not resolved. Trimming removed 2 bases from V and 7 bases from J, with 12 bases in between. This CDR3 has 15 amino acids. CDR1 and CDR2 from the germline V gene are SGHTA and FQGNSA. The CDR3 sequence is CASSLNNNRNSPLHF. The CDR3 coding sequence is TGTGCCAGCAGCTTAAACAACAACCGGAATTCACCCCTCCACTTT. The full variable domain, rest sourced from reference TRBV7-2 and TRBJ1-6, is GAGVSQSPSNKVTEKGKDVELRCDPISGHTALYWYRQSLGQGLEFLIYFQGNSAPDKSGLPSDRFSAERTGGSVSTLTIQRTQQEDSAVYLCASSLNNNRNSPLHFGNGTRLTVT.

This clonotype was counted only a few times. The chain couples TRBV29-1 to TRBJ1-4; perhaps TRBD1 as D (6 bases). There are 11 residues in the CDR3. V shed 0 bases and J shed 11 bases, with 7 bases lying between them. Germline V gene lookup returns CDR1 SQVTM and CDR2 ANQGSEA. CDR3 residues: CSVEEGGKLFF. CDR3 nucleotide sequence: TGCAGCGTTGAAGAGGGGGGCAAACTGTTTTTT.

This clonotype was recorded a few times. V usage is TRBV7-2 and J usage is TRBJ2-7; perhaps TRBD2 as D (5 bases). The CDR3 loop spans 17 amino acids. From germline, CDR1 is SGHTA and CDR2 FQGNSA. V lost 1 base to trimming and J lost 5 bases, with 21 bases between them. Here the CDR3 DNA reads TGTGCCAGCAGCTTAGTGTTGTTAGCGACCCCGACGCACGAGCAGTACTTC. It codes for CASSLVLLATPTHEQYF. The full variable domain, rest sourced from reference TRBV7-2 and TRBJ2-7, is GAGVSQSPSNKVTEKGKDVELRCDPISGHTALYWYRQSLGQGLEFLIYFQGNSAPDKSGLPSDRFSAERTGGSVSTLTIQRTQQEDSAVYLCASSLVLLATPTHEQYFGPGTRLTVT.